The source of this T cell receptor beta chain is a study of blood T cells in healthy people across ages. Findings of the study overall: Unsorted PBMCs blocked a conclusive comparison of naive and antigen-experienced cells.

Alongside a J-beta primer mix, a sample-barcoded 5' primer served in a second PCR lasting roughly 7 to 12 cycles. All cDNA molecules were each tagged by a template-switch adaptor with 12 random nucleotides. Via MiXCR, TCRdb re-called the 5' RACE reads, giving one row per CDR3 protein. In the table there are over 1,500,000 distinct CDR3 sequences, roughly 49% of which are singletons. This clonotype was found a few times. Its antigen is as yet unknown. The source of this sequence is a woman between 40 and 55 years old in good health. Sequencing used blood.

The CDR3 sequence is CSAVPSFSYGYTF. The CDR3 nucleotides are TGCAGTGCTGTCCCGAGTTTCTCCTATGGCTACACCTTC. The V and J genes are TRBV20-1 and TRBJ1-2, with D hard to call. Germline values: CDR1 DFQATT, CDR2 SNEGSKA (reference sequence). Trimming stripped 5 bases from V and 4 bases from J, with 14 bases between. The CDR3 extends over 13 amino acids.